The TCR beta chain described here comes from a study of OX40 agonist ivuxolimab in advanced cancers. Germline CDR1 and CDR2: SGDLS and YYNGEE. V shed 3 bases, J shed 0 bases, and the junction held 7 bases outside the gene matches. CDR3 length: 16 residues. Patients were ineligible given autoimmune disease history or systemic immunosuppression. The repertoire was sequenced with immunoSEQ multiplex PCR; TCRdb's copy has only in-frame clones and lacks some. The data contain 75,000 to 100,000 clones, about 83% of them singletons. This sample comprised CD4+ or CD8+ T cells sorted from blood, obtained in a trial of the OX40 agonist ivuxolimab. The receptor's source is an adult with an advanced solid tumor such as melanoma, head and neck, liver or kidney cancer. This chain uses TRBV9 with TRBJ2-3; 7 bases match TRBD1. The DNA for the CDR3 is TGTGCCAGCAGCGCACGACAGGGCTTCAGCACAGATACGCAGTATTTT. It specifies CASSARQGFSTDTQYF. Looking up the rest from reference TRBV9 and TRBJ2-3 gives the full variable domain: DSGVTQTPKHLITATGQRVTLRCSPRSGDLSVYWYQQSLDQGLQFLIQYYNGEERAKGNILERFSAQQFPDLHSELNLSSLELGDSALYFCASSARQGFSTDTQYFGPGTRLTVL.